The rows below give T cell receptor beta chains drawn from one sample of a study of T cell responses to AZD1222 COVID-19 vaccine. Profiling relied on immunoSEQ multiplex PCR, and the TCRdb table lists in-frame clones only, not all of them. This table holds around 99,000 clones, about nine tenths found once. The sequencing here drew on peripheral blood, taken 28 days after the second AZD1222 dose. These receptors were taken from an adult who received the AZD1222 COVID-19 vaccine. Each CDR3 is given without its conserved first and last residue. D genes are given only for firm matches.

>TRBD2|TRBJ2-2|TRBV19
ASSGLAGITGELF
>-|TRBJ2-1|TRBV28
ASSLTGNEQF
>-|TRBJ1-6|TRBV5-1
ASSLAGQGKGSYNSPLH
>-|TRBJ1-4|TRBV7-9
ASSRDSEGINEKLF
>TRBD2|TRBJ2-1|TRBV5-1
ASSSPSNSGGDFSSYNEQF
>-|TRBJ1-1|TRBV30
AWSVLSPPTEAF
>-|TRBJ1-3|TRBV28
ASSLTPGRDSGNTIY
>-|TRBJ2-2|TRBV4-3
ASSQEVRTTGELF
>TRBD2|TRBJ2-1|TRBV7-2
ASSLVGTSGGYNEQF
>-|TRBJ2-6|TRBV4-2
ASSQDHSGANVLT
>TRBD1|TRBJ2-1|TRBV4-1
ASSHGTGGSFYNEQF
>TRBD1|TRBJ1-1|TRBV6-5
ASSYYPGQRAF
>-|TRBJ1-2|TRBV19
ASSIARGNYGYT
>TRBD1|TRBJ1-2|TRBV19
ASSNQGANYGYT
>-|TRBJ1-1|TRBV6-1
ASSEQGDTEAF
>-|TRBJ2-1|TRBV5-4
ASSLTISYNEQF
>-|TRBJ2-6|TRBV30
AWSADNSGANVLT
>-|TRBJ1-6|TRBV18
ASSPWGSSYNSPLH
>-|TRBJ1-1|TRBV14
ASSQDQGSEAF
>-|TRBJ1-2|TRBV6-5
ASSYGGLSGGYT
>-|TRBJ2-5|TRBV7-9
ASSSRGHQETQY
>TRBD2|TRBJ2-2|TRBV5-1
ASSLRGGSTNTGELF
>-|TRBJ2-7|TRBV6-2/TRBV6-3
ASSSGGGGTYEQY
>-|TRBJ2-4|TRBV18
ASSPPDLFAENIQY
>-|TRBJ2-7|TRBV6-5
ASSTNPGPPYEQY
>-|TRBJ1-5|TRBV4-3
ASSQDFATNQPQH
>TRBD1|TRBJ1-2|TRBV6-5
ARGGANYGYT
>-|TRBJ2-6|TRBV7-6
ASSSRSGANVLT
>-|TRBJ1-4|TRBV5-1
ASSFGQGNEKLF
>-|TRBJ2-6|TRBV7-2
ASKGGSGANVLT
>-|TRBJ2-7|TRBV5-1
ASSLESDYYEQY
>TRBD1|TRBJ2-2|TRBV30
AFDRDRGLRELF
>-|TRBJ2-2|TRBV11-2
ASSLAPGELF
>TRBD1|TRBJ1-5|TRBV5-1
ASKPGTGGGQPQH
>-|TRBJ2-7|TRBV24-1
ATSGAFSYEQY
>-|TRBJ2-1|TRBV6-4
ASSDSTPHEQF
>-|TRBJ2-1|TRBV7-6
ASSRENEQF
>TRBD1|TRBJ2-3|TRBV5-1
ASSGRQGATDTQY
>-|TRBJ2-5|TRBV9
ASSETVRGVQY
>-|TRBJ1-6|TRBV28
ASKGSSSYNSPLH
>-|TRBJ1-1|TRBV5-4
ASSPRASGTEAF
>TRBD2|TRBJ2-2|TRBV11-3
ASSLARSGSGGTGELF
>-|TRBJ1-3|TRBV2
ASSEKSLNSGNTIY
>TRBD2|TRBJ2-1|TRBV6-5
ASSWTSSYNEQF
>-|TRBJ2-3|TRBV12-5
ASGLVHKATDTTDTQY
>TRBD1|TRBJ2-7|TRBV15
ATSRSGTGKRRQY
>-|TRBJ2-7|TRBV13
ASSLDVDSYEQY
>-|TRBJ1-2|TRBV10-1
ASSDGNYGYT
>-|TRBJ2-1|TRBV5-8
ASTRVQRGNEQF
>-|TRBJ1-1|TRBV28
ASSLWVGNTEAF
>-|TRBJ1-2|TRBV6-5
ASSYSLHYGYT
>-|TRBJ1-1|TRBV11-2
ASSLGLIQGTEAF
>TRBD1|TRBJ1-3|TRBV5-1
ASSLSKMMGTGTGNTIY
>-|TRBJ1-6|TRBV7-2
ASSPRHNSPLH
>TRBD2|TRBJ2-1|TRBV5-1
ASSPLTSSNEQF
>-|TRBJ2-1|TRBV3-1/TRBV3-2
ASSLLDEQF
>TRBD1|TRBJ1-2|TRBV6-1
ASSDGTGADGYGYT